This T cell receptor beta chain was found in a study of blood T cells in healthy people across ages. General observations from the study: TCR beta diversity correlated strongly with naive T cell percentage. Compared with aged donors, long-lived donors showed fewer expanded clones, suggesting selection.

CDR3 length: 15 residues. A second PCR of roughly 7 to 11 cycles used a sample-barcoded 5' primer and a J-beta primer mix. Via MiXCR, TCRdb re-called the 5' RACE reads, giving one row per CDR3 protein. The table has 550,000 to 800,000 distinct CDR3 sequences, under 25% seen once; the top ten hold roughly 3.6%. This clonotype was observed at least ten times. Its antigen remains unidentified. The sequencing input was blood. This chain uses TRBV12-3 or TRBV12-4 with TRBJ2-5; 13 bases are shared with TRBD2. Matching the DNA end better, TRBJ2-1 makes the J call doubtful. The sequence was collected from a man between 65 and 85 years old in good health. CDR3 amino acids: CASSPRTSGSNEQFF. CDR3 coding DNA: TGTGCCAGCAGTCCTCGGACTAGCGGGAGCAATGAGCAGTTCTTC.